The T cell receptor beta chain described here comes from a study of cytomegalovirus exposure and HLA in healthy donors. 60 Vbeta and 13 Jbeta primers were used in PCR. Some clones are missing from TCRdb's copy, which holds only in-frame ones; the method was immunoSEQ multiplex PCR. The sample consists of about 170,000 clones, about 72% of them appearing once. Germline values: CDR1 SEHNR, CDR2 FQNEAQ (reference sequence). Trimming took 3 bases from V and 1 from J; bases not matched to a gene: 7. This CDR3 contains 17 residues. This sequence was found in a girl under 18 in good health and CMV-seronegative. Specimen: PBMCs. J is TRBJ1-4 and V is TRBV7-9; TRBD1 matches at 8 bases. This CDR3 is CASSFGQGAGTNEKLFF. The CDR3 DNA is TGTGCCAGCAGCTTCGGACAGGGCGCTGGAACTAATGAAAAACTGTTTTTT.